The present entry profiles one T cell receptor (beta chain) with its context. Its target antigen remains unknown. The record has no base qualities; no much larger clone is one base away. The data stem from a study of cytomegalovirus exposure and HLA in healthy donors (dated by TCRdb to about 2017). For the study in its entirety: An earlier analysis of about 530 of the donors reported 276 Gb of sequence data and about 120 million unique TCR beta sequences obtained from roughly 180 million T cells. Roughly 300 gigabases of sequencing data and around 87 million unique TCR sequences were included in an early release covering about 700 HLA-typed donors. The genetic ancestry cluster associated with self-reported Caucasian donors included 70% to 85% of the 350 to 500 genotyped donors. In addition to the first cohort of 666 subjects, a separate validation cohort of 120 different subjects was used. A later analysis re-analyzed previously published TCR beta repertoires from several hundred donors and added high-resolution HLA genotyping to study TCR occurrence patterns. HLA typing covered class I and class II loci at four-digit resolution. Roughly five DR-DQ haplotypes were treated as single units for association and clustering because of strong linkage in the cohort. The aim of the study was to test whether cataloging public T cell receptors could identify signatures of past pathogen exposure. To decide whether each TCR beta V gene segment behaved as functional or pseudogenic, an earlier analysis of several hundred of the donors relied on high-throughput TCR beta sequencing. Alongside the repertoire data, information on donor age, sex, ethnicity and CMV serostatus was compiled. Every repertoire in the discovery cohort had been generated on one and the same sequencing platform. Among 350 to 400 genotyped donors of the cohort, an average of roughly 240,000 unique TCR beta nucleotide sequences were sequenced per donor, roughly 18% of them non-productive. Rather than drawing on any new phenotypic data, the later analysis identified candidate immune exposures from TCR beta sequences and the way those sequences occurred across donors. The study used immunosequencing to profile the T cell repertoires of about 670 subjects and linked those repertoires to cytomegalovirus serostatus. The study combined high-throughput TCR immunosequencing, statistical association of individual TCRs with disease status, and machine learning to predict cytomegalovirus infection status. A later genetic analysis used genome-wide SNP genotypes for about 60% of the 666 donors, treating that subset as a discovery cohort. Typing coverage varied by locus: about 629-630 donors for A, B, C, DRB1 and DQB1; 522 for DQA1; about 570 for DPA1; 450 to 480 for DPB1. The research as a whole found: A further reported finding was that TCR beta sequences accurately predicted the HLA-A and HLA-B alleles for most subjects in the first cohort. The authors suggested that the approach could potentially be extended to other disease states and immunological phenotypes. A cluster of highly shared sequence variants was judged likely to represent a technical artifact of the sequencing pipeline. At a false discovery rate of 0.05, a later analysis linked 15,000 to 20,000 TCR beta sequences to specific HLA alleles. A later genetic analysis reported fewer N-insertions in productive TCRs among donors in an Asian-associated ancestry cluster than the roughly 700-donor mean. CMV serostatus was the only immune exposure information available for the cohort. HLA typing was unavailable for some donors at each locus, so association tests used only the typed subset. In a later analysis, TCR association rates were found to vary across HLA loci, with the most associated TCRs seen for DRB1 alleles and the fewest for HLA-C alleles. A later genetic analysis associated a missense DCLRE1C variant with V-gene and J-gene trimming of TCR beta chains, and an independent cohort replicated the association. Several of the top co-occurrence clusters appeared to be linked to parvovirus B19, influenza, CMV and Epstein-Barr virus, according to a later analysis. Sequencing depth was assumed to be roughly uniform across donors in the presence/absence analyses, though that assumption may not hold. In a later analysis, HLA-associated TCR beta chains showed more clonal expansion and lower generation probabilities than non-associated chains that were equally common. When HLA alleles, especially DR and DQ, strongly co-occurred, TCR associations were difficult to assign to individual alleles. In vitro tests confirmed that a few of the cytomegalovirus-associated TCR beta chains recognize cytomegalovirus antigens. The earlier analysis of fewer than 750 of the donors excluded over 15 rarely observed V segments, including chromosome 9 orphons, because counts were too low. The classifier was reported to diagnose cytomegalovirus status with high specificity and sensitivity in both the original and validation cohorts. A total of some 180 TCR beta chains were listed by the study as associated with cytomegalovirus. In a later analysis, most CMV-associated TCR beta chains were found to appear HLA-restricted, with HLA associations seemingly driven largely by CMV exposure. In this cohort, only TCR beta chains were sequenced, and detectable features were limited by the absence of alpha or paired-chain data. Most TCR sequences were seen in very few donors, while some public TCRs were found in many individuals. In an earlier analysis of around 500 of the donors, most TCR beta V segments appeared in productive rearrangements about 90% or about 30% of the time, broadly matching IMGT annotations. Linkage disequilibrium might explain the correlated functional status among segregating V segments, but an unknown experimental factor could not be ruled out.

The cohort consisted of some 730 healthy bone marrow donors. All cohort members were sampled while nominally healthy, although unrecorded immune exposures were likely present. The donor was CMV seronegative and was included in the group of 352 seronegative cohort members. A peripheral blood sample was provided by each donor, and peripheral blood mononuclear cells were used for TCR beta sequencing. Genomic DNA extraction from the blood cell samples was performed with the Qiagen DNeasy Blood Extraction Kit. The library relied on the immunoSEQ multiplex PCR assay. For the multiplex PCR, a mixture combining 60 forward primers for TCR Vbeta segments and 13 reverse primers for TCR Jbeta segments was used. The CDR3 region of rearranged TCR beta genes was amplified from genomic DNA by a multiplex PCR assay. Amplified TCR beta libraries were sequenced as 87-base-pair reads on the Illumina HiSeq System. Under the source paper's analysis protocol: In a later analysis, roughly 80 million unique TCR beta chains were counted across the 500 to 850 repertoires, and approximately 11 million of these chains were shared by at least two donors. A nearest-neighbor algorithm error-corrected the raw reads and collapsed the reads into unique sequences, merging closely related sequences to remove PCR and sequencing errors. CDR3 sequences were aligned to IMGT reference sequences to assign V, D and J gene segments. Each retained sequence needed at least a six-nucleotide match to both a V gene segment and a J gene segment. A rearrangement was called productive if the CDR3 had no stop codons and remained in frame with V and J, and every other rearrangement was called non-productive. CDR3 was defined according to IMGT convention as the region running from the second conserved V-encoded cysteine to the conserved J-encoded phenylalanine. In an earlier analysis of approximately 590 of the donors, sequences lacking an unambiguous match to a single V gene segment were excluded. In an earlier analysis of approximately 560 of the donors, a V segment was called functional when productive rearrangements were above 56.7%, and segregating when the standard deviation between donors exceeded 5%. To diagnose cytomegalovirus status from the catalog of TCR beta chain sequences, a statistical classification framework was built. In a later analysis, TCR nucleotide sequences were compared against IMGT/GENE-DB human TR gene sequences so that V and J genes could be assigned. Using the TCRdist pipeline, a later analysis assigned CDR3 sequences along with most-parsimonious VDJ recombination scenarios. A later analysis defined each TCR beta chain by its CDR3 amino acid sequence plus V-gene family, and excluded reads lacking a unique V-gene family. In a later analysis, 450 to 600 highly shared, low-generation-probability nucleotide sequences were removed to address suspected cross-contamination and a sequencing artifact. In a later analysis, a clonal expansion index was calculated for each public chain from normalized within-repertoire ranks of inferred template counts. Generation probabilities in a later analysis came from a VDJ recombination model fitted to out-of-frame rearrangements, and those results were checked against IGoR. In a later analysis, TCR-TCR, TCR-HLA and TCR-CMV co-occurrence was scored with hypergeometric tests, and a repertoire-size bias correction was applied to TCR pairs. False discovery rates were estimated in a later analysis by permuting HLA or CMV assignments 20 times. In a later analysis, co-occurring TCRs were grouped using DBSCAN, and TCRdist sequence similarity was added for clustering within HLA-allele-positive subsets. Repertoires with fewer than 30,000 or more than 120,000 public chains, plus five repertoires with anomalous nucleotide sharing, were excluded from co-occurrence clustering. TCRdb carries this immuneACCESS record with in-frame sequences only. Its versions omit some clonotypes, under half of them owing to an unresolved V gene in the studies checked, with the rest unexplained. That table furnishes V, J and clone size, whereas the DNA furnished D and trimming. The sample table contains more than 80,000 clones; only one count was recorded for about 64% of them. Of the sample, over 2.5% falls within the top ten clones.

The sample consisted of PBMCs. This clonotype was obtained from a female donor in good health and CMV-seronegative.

The DNA sequence is given as TGTGCCAGCAGCGTAGCGGCTAGCGGGGCCTACAATGAGCAGTTCTTC. This codes for CASSVAASGAYNEQFF. Rearrangement joined TRBV9 to TRBJ2-1; 9 nucleotides in the junction match TRBD2. The germline V and J ends show losses of 0 bases and 2 bases respectively, and no gene match explains 3 bases of the junction. The CDR3 runs 16 amino acids, cysteine and phenylalanine included. Only the CDR3 DNA stays, 48 bases, in frame from base 1. Based on the germline V gene, the CDR1 and CDR2 sequences are SGDLS and YYNGEE.